Following are 25 T cell receptor beta chains from one sample sequenced in a study of T cell responses to AZD1222 COVID-19 vaccine. The data were produced by immunoSEQ multiplex PCR, yet TCRdb's version contains in-frame clones alone and is incomplete. The data show about 100,000 clones, with about 87% seen just once and 4% to 4.5% held by the top ten. The specimen comprised peripheral blood, sampled on day 0 of MenACWY control vaccination. These TCRs come from an adult in good health.

The V gene is TRBV28, the J gene TRBJ1-2; TRBD1 matches at 7 bases. The ends lost 7 bases at V and 4 bases at J; junction bases unmatched: 12. The CDR3 consists of 15 residues. CDR1 is MDHEN and CDR2 is SYDVKM in the germline V gene. CDR3 nucleotide sequence: TGTGCCAGCAATAGGGCGGACAGGTTGACCTATGGCTACACCTTC. It yields the protein CASNRADRLTYGYTF.

J is TRBJ2-7 and V is TRBV10-1; TRBD1 agrees at 9 bases. The trim removed 6 bases at V and 4 bases at J, leaving 7 bases unmatched. CDR3 length: 14 amino acids. The germline CDR1 and CDR2 sequences are WNHNN and SYGVQD (reference sequence). The CDR3 region has the DNA TGCGCCAGCAGCCAAGGGGACAGGGTTTACGAGCAGTACTTC. This gives the protein CASSQGDRVYEQYF.

Here the CDR3 DNA reads TGCGCCAGCAGCCAAGATCTGAGCAGGTCCTACGAGCAGTACTTC. This codes for CASSQDLSRSYEQYF. The chain employs TRBV4-3 and TRBJ2-7; D is ambiguous. The CDR3 has 15 amino acids. Per the germline V gene, CDR1 is LGHNA and CDR2 is YSLEER. V gave up 0 bases and J gave up 1 base, with 10 bases separating them.

The chain recombines TRBV28 with TRBJ2-1, with TRBD2 matching 10 bases. The CDR3 runs 15 residues. J gave up 3 bases and V 6 bases, and 5 bases lay outside the gene matches. Looked up from germline, CDR1 is MDHEN and CDR2 is SYDVKM. CDR3 DNA sequence: TGTGCCAGCAGCCCTGCTAGCGGGGGCTACAATGAGCAGTTCTTC. Translated, it gives CASSPASGGYNEQFF. Full variable domain (missing parts from reference TRBV28 and TRBJ2-1): DVKVTQSSRYLVKRTGEKVFLECVQDMDHENMFWYRQDPGLGLRLIYFSYDVKMKEKGDIPEGYSVSREKKERFSLILESASTNQTSMYLCASSPASGGYNEQFFGPGTRLTVL.

The rearrangement joins TRBV2 to TRBJ1-2; a possible D gene is TRBD1 (5 bases). The germline V and J ends were trimmed by 1 base and 12 bases, with 21 bases remaining between them. Germline assignment: CDR1 SNHLY and CDR2 FYNNEI. This CDR3 comprises 15 residues. The CDR3 here is CASSEVMGGTEGNTF. The CDR3 DNA follows: TGTGCCAGCAGTGAAGTTATGGGGGGGACCGAAGGTAACACCTTC.

The V gene is TRBV6-5, the J gene TRBJ2-7; 7 bases are a match to TRBD1. Germline lookup yields CDR1 MNHEY and CDR2 SVGAGI. The CDR3 spans 15 residues. After removal of 9 bases from V and 3 bases from J, the junction contained 14 bases not matched to a gene. The CDR3 DNA sequence: TGTGCCAGTAAGCCGGGACAGAATTCTTTCTACGAGCAGTACTTC. The encoded protein is CASKPGQNSFYEQYF.

This clone was counted only a few times. The chain joins TRBV9 to TRBJ1-2, with unresolved D. Germline values: CDR1 SGDLS, CDR2 YYNGEE. This CDR3 contains 15 residues. V shed 0 bases and J shed 4 bases, with 13 bases lying between them. This CDR3 reads CASSVGESAGYGYTF. The CDR3 bases are TGTGCCAGCAGCGTAGGAGAAAGCGCCGGCTATGGCTACACCTTC.

The chain is built from TRBV7-2 and TRBJ2-5; 12 positions agree with TRBD2. Trimming removed 2 bases from V and 9 bases from J; junction bases left unmatched: 13. The germline V gene has CDR1 SGHTA and CDR2 FQGNSA. The CDR3 is 17 residues long. In DNA form, the CDR3 reads TGTGCCAGCAGCTTAAGCGTCCATGCTAGCGGGAGGGCAGCCCAGTACTTC. Its protein product is CASSLSVHASGRAAQYF.

This chain uses TRBV7-9 with TRBJ1-6, with 7 nucleotides matching TRBD1. V was pared by 1 base and J by 10 bases, with 4 bases of the junction left unmatched. This CDR3 is 14 amino acids long. Germline lookup yields CDR1 SEHNR and CDR2 FQNEAQ (reference sequence). CDR3 coding DNA: TGTGCCAGCAGCTTAGAGAGGGGGCAATCACCCCTCCACTTT. It yields the protein CASSLERGQSPLHF.

The rearrangement links TRBV6-5 to TRBJ1-1, with D perhaps TRBD1 (6 bases). The CDR3 extends over 13 amino acids. Deletions cut 7 bases from V and 3 bases from J, with 12 bases between. CDR1 is MNHEY, CDR2 SVGAGI, per germline. CDR3 amino acids: CASTPRGDTEAFF. Written as DNA, the CDR3 is TGTGCCAGCACCCCGAGGGGGGACACTGAAGCTTTCTTT.

The chain recombines TRBV27 with TRBJ2-7, with D perhaps matching TRBD1 or TRBD2 (5 bases each). CDR1 is MNHEY and CDR2 is SMNVEV in the germline V gene (reference sequence). Trimming pared 10 bases from V and 4 bases from J, leaving 17 bases between. The CDR3 length is 13 residues. The CDR3 loop is CATQGPWGYEQYF. DNA for the CDR3: TGTGCCACCCAAGGTCCTTGGGGGTACGAGCAGTACTTC.

This clone was observed once. V gene TRBV3-1 (or the pseudogene TRBV3-2) combines with J gene TRBJ1-1, with D maybe TRBD1 (5 bases). This CDR3 spans 15 amino acids. Germline V CDR1 and CDR2: LGHDT, YNNKEL (reference sequence). Between the trimmed V and J ends, which lost 7 bases and 1 base, there was a span of 16 bases. The DNA of the CDR3 is TGTGCCAGCACCCCGAGGGGAGCCTCGAACACTGAAGCTTTCTTT. It is translated as CASTPRGASNTEAFF.

Concerning this clone: Other DNA sequences in this sample translate to the same CDR3. This chain joins TRBV3-1 (or the pseudogene TRBV3-2) and TRBJ2-7; D unresolved. V gave up 3 bases and J gave up 3 bases, with 3 bases separating them. This CDR3 is built from 11 residues. CDR1 is LGHDT and CDR2 is YNNKEL in the germline V gene (reference sequence). The CDR3, as DNA: TGTGCCAGCAGCCAGCACTACGAGCAGTACTTC. Its protein product is CASSQHYEQYF.

The V and J genes are TRBV30 and TRBJ1-2; D unclear. The CDR3 totals 13 residues. V was clipped by 5 bases and J by 2 bases, with 12 bases between them. Germline loops: CDR1 GTSNPN, CDR2 SVGIG (reference sequence). Here the CDR3 reads CAWGPLLNYGYTF. DNA for the CDR3: TGTGCCTGGGGGCCCCTCCTCAACTATGGCTACACCTTC.

By proportion, this clone is medium-sized. The chain employs TRBV7-2 and TRBJ2-7; no definite D call. The germline V and J ends were trimmed by 5 bases and 3 bases, with 17 bases remaining between them. Germline V CDR1 and CDR2: SGHTA, FQGNSA. The CDR3 loop spans 15 amino acids. The CDR3 DNA reads as TGTGCCAGCAGCCCCCACTTTTCTCGGCACTACGAGCAGTACTTC. Translation: CASSPHFSRHYEQYF.

V usage is TRBV21-1 and J usage is TRBJ2-6; whether TRBD1, the table's D call, matches the DNA was not checked. TRBV21-1 is listed as a pseudogene. The CDR3 is 15 residues long. The chain's CDR3 is CATRDTYSGANVLTF. The DNA of the CDR3 is TGTGCCACCCGGGACACCTACTCTGGGGCCAACGTCCTGACTTTC.

V usage is TRBV2 and J usage is TRBJ1-6; D might be TRBD1 (5 bases). Trimming took off 8 bases at V and 8 bases at J, with 13 bases between the two ends. Per germline, CDR1 SNHLY and CDR2 FYNNEI. The CDR3 has 13 residues. CDR3 residues: CASREGIYSPLHF. The CDR3 DNA sequence: TGTGCCAGCCGCGAGGGGATTTATTCACCCCTCCACTTT.

V gene TRBV3-1 (or the pseudogene TRBV3-2) combines with J gene TRBJ2-5, with 7 bases matching TRBD2. The CDR3 runs to 15 residues. Germline lookup yields CDR1 LGHDT and CDR2 YNNKEL (reference sequence). Losses at the gene ends were 4 bases for V and 3 bases for J; bases not matched to a gene: 8. CDR3 coding DNA: TGTGCCAGCAGCCCCCACCCGGGGGGAGAAGAGACCCAGTACTTC. Its protein is CASSPHPGGEETQYF.

The chain couples TRBV19 to TRBJ2-1; the D is unclear. This CDR3 region has 11 residues. With 3 bases removed from V and 6 bases from J, the gap between germline ends came to 3 bases. Germline V lookup: CDR1 LNHDA, CDR2 SQIVND (reference sequence). CDR3 sequence: CASSILNEQFF. CDR3 sequence (DNA): TGTGCCAGTAGTATTCTCAATGAGCAGTTCTTC.

The J gene is TRBJ2-4, the V gene TRBV28, with 9 bases lining up with TRBD2. Germline values: CDR1 MDHEN, CDR2 SYDVKM. This CDR3 spans 12 amino acids. With 6 bases clipped from V and 11 bases from J, the junction kept 5 bases outside the gene matches. CDR3 amino acids: CASRHLAGLQYF. The CDR3 DNA sequence: TGTGCCAGCAGGCATCTAGCGGGGCTTCAGTACTTC.

The chain couples TRBV5-4 to TRBJ2-3; D is possibly TRBD1 (6 bases). The CDR3 contains 14 residues. The germline V gene has CDR1 SGHNT and CDR2 YYREEE (reference sequence). V lost 2 bases, J lost 6 bases, and 13 bases lay in between. The CDR3 DNA is TGTGCCAGCAGCTTAACAGGGTTGGGGGATACGCAGTATTTT. This translates into CASSLTGLGDTQYF.

CDR3 DNA: TGTGCCAGCAGTTTATCGGCGGTCACTGAAGCTTTCTTT. Translated: CASSLSAVTEAFF. The chain employs TRBV28 and TRBJ1-1; the D is unclear. CDR1 is MDHEN, CDR2 SYDVKM, per germline. The CDR3 sequence is 13 residues long. Trimming cost V 1 base and J 4 bases, with 7 bases left between them.

This clone has only one observation. The J gene is TRBJ2-7, the V gene TRBV4-1, with 9 bases aligning to TRBD2. Germline lookup yields CDR1 MGHRA and CDR2 YSYEKL. V shed 1 base, J shed 2 bases, and the junction held 6 bases outside the gene matches. This CDR3 contains 16 residues. CDR3 bases: TGCGCCAGCAGCCAAGGATTTCGCGGGAGGGCCTACGAGCAGTACTTC. It codes for CASSQGFRGRAYEQYF.

This clone was picked up a small number of times. The chain joins TRBV18 to TRBJ1-5, with TRBD1 as a possible D gene (6 bases). Trimming removed 3 bases at V and 3 bases at J, with 12 bases between. The CDR3 runs 15 residues. The germline CDR1 and CDR2 sequences are KGHSH and LQKENI. CDR3 loop: CASSPEAGDNQPQHF. The CDR3 nucleotides are TGTGCCAGCTCACCCGAGGCAGGGGACAATCAGCCCCAGCATTTT.

The V call is TRBV5-8, the J call TRBJ1-2, with TRBD1 matching 7 bases. The CDR3 runs to 15 residues. CDR1 SGHTS and CDR2 YDEGEE come from the germline V gene. After removal of 4 bases from V and 7 bases from J, the junction contained 13 bases not matched to a gene. Here the CDR3 reads CASSPVDRIALGYTF. In DNA, the CDR3 is TGTGCCAGCAGCCCGGTGGACAGGATAGCTCTTGGCTACACCTTC. Full variable domain (rest looked up from reference TRBV5-8 and TRBJ1-2): EAGVTQSPTHLIKTRGQQATLRCSPISGHTSVYWYQQALGLGLQFLLWYDEGEERNRGNFPPRFSGRQFPNYSSELNVNALELEDSALYLCASSPVDRIALGYTFGSGTRLTVV.